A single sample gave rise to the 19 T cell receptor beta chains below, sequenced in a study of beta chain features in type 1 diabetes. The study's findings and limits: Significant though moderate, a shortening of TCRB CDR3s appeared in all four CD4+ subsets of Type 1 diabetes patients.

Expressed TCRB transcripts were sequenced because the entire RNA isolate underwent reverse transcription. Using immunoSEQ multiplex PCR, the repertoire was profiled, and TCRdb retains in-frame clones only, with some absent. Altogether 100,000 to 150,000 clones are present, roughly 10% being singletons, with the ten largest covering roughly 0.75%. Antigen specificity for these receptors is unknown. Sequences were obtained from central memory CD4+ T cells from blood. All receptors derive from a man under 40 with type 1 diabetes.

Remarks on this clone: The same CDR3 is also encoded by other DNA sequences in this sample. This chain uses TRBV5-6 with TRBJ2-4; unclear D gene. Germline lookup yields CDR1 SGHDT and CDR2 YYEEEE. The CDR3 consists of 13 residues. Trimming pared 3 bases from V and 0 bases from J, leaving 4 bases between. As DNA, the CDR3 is TGTGCCAGCAGCTCCGTAGCCAAAAACATTCAGTACTTC. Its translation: CASSSVAKNIQYF.

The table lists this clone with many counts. CDR3 sequence reads: CASSPAPTGPYEQYF. CDR3 sequence (DNA): TGTGCCAGCAGTCCTGCTCCGACAGGACCCTACGAGCAGTACTTC. The chain uses TRBV27 and TRBJ2-7; perhaps TRBD1 as D (6 bases). V was cut by 5 bases and J by 2 bases, with 16 bases left in between. CDR1 and CDR2 from the germline V gene are MNHEY and SMNVEV (reference sequence). The CDR3 extends over 15 amino acids.

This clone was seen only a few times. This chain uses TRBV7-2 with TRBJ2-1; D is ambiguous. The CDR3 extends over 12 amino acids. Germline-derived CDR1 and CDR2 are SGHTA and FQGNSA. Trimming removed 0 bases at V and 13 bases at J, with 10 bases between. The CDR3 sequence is CASSLALTVQFF. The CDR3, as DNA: TGTGCCAGCAGCTTAGCTCTAACTGTACAGTTCTTC.

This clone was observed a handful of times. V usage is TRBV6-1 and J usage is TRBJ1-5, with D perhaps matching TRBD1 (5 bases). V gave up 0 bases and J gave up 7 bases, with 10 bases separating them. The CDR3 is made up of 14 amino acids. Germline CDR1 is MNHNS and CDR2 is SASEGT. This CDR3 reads CASSEAQGIQPQHF. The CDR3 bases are TGTGCCAGCAGTGAAGCCCAGGGTATCCAGCCCCAGCATTTT.

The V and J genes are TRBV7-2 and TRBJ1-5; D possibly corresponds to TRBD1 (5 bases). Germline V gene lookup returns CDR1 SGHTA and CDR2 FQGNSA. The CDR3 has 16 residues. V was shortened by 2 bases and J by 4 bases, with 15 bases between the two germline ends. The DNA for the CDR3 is TGTGCCAGCAGCTTATTAGGGGTGCTGGGGAATCAGCCCCAGCATTTT. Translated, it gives CASSLLGVLGNQPQHF.

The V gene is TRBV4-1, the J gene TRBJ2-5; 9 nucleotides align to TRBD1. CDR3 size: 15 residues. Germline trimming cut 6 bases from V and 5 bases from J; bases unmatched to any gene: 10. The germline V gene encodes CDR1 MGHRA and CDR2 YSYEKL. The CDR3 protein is CASRLTGTGLETQYF. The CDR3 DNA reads TGCGCCAGCAGGTTGACCGGGACAGGGCTGGAGACCCAGTACTTC.

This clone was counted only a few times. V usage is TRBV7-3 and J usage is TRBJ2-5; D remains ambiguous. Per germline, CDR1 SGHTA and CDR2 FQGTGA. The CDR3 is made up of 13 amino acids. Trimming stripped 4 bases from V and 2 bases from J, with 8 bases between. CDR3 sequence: CASSYTIQETQYF. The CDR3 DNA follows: TGTGCCAGCAGCTATACTATTCAAGAGACCCAGTACTTC.

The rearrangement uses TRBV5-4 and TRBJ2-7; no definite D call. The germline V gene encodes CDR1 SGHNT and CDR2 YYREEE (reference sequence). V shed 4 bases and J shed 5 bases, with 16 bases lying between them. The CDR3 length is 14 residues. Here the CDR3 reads CASSLPGTVNEQYF. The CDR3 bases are TGTGCCAGCAGCCTTCCGGGTACGGTGAACGAGCAGTACTTC.

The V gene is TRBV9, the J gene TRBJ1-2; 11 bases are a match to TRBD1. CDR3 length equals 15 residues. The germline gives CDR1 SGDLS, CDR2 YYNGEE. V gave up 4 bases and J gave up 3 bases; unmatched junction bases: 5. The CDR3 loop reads CASSPWTGGDYGYTF. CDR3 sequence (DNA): TGTGCCAGCAGCCCCTGGACAGGGGGCGACTATGGCTACACCTTC.

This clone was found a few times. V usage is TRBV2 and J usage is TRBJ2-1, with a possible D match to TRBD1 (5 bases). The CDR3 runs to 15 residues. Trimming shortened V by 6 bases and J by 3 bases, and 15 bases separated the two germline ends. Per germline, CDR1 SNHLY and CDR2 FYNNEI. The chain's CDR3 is CASSAAGRIYNEQFF. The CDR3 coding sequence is TGTGCCAGCAGCGCTGCAGGGCGCATCTACAATGAGCAGTTCTTC.

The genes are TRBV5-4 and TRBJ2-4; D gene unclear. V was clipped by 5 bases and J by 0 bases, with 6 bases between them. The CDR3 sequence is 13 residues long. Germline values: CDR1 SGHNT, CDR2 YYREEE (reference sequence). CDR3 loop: CASRASAKNIQYF. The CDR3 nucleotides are TGTGCCAGCAGGGCCTCAGCCAAAAACATTCAGTACTTC.

The CDR3 sequence: CASSPDAGETQYF. CDR3 DNA: TGTGCCAGCAGTCCAGATGCGGGAGAGACCCAGTACTTC. The V gene is TRBV6-9, the J gene TRBJ2-5; tentatively, D is TRBD2 (5 bases). This CDR3 is 13 amino acids long. The germline V and J ends were trimmed by 5 bases and 4 bases, with 11 bases remaining between them. Germline V gene lookup returns CDR1 MNHGY and CDR2 SVAAGI.

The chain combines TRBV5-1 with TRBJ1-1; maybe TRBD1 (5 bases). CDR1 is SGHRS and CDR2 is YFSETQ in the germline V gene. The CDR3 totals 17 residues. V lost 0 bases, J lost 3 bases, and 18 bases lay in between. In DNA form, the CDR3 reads TGCGCCAGCAGCTTGGTGTGGGGTTTCCAAGGGGACACTGAAGCTTTCTTT. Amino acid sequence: CASSLVWGFQGDTEAFF. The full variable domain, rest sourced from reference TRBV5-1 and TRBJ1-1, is KAGVTQTPRYLIKTRGQQVTLSCSPISGHRSVSWYQQTPGQGLQFLFEYFSETQRNKGNFPGRFSGRQFSNSRSEMNVSTLELGDSALYLCASSLVWGFQGDTEAFFGQGTRLTVV.

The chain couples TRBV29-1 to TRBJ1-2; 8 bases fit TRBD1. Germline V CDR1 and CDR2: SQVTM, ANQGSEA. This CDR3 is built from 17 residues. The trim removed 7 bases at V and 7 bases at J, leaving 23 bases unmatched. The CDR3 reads CSAVDSPTGTGRVGYTF. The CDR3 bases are TGCAGCGCCGTTGACTCCCCGACTGGGACAGGAAGGGTTGGCTACACCTTC.

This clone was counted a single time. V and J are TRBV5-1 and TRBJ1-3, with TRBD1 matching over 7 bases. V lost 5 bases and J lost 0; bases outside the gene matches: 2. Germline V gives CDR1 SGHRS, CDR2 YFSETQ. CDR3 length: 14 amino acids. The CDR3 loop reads CASRGDSSGNTIYF. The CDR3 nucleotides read TGCGCCAGCAGGGGGGACAGCTCTGGAAACACCATATATTTT. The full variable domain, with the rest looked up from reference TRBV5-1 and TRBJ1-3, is KAGVTQTPRYLIKTRGQQVTLSCSPISGHRSVSWYQQTPGQGLQFLFEYFSETQRNKGNFPGRFSGRQFSNSRSEMNVSTLELGDSALYLCASRGDSSGNTIYFGEGSWLTVV.

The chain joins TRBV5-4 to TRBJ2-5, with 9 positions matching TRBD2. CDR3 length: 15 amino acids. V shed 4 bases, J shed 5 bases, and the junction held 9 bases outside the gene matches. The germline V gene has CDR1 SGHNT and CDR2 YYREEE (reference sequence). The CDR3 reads CASSPRRGGYETQYF. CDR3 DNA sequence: TGTGCCAGCAGCCCCAGGCGGGGGGGCTATGAGACCCAGTACTTC.

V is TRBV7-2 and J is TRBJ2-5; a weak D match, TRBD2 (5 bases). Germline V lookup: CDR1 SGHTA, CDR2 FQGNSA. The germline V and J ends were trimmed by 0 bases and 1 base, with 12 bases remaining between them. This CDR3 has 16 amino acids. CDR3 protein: CASSLAGSGFQETQYF. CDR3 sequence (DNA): TGTGCCAGCAGCTTAGCTGGGTCGGGGTTCCAAGAGACCCAGTACTTC.

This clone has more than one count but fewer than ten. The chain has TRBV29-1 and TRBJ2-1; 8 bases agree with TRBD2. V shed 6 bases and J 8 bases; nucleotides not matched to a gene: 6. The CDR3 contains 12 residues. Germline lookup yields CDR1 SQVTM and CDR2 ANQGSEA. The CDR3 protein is CSVKDGRDEQFF. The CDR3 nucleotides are TGCAGCGTCAAGGACGGGAGGGATGAGCAGTTCTTC.

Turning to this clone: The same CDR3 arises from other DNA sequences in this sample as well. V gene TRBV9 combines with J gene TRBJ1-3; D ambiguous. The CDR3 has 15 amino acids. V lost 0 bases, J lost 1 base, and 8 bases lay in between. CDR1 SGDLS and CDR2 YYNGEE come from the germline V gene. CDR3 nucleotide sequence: TGTGCCAGCAGCGTAGTCGGTGGTTCTGGAAACACCATATATTTT. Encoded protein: CASSVVGGSGNTIYF.